The next 32 T cell receptor beta chains were all read from a single sample in a study of identifying expanded T cells in peripheral blood (dated by TCRdb to about 2019). Receptors were amplified or captured by the immunoSEQ multiplex PCR assay. Here the immuneACCESS table is served through TCRdb, limited to in-frame sequences with V and J called. Missing clones are a known gap in these copies; in checked studies unresolved V genes cover under half, and the rest lacks a known reason. The sample records around 120,000 clones, roughly 90% of which are singletons. The top ten hold approximately 8% of the sample. The specimen was blood. The receptors shown here come from a person between 18 and 75 years old in good health.

The chain couples TRBV11-2 to TRBJ2-6; D not certain. The CDR3 covers 15 residues. Germline CDR1 SGHAT, CDR2 FQNNGV. V was clipped by 5 bases and J by 0 bases, with 8 bases between them. The CDR3 coding sequence is TGTGCCAGCAGCATCTTGAGCTCTGGGGCCAACGTCCTGACTTTC. Its translation: CASSILSSGANVLTF.

The V and J genes are TRBV10-3 and TRBJ1-6; perhaps TRBD1 as D (5 bases). Trimming removed 6 bases from V and 9 bases from J, with 18 bases in between. The CDR3 contains 15 residues. Germline CDR1 is ENHRY and CDR2 is SYGVKD. CDR3 region: CAISRERGLSSPLHF. The CDR3 nucleotides read TGTGCCATCAGCCGAGAACGGGGCCTCAGTTCACCCCTCCACTTT.

The rearrangement uses TRBV6-5 and TRBJ2-5; a possible D gene is TRBD2 (6 bases). The CDR3 length is 14 residues. The germline gives CDR1 MNHEY, CDR2 SVGAGI. V lost 5 bases to trimming and J lost 0 bases, with 10 bases between them. The CDR3 DNA reads TGTGCCAGCAGTACTCGGACTAACCAAGAGACCCAGTACTTC. It codes for CASSTRTNQETQYF.

This chain links TRBV7-3 with TRBJ2-3; 8 bases are shared with TRBD2. V shed 6 bases and J 3 bases; nucleotides not matched to a gene: 2. From germline, CDR1 is SGHTA and CDR2 FQGTGA. There are 13 residues in the CDR3. CDR3 in amino acids: CASSRGGTDTQYF. The CDR3 bases are TGTGCCAGCAGTCGGGGGGGAACAGATACGCAGTATTTT.

The CDR3 region is CASSQDFRYGGSDTQYF. The DNA of the CDR3 is TGCGCCAGCAGCCAAGATTTTCGGTATGGGGGGTCAGATACGCAGTATTTT. The chain joins TRBV4-1 to TRBJ2-3, with D maybe TRBD2 (6 bases). V gave up 0 bases and J gave up 4 bases, with 17 bases separating them. The CDR3 contains 17 residues. Germline CDR1 reads MGHRA; CDR2 reads YSYEKL.

The chain has TRBV4-1 and TRBJ2-7; D is possibly TRBD2 (5 bases). This CDR3 is 16 amino acids long. Germline V gene sequence: CDR1 MGHRA, CDR2 YSYEKL. V was pared by 4 bases and J by 5 bases, with 21 bases between. The DNA for the CDR3 is TGCGCCAGCAGCCCCTTGGGAGCGAGCGGCAGGAACGAGCAGTACTTC. The encoded protein is CASSPLGASGRNEQYF.

This chain links TRBV29-1 with TRBJ1-2; D is possibly TRBD1 (5 bases). The CDR3 spans 14 residues. CDR1 is SQVTM, CDR2 ANQGSEA, per germline. Trimming shortened V by 0 bases and J by 5 bases, and 13 bases separated the two germline ends. The DNA for the CDR3 is TGCAGCGTTGAAGATGTTTTGGGGGGATATGGCTACACCTTC. Translating it yields CSVEDVLGGYGYTF.

The V call is TRBV28, the J call TRBJ2-3, with 7 nucleotides matching TRBD1. This CDR3 comprises 14 residues. V lost 8 bases and J lost 1; bases outside the gene matches: 6. Germline-derived CDR1 and CDR2 are MDHEN and SYDVKM. CDR3 region: CASQGQFGTDTQYF. The CDR3 nucleotides are TGTGCCAGCCAGGGACAGTTTGGCACAGATACGCAGTATTTT.

The V gene is TRBV7-9, the J gene TRBJ1-1; D remains unclear. V was trimmed by 3 bases and J by 1 base, leaving 6 bases between them. CDR3 size: 13 residues. Looked up from germline, CDR1 is SEHNR and CDR2 is FQNEAQ (reference sequence). DNA of the CDR3: TGTGCCAGCAGCTTTAGTGGGAACACTGAAGCTTTCTTT. It specifies CASSFSGNTEAFF.

V and J are TRBV5-1 and TRBJ2-3, with 10 bases aligning to TRBD2. The CDR3 is 17 residues long. The germline CDR1 and CDR2 sequences are SGHRS and YFSETQ. Trimming removed 1 base from V and 1 base from J; junction bases left unmatched: 6. This CDR3 reads CASSLWSSGGRTDTQYF. The DNA for the CDR3 is TGCGCCAGCAGCTTGTGGTCTAGCGGGGGCCGCACAGATACGCAGTATTTT.

In this sample, this clone turned up once. The V and J genes are TRBV7-9 and TRBJ2-2; D not resolved. With 5 bases removed from V and 0 bases from J, the gap between germline ends came to 13 bases. This CDR3 comprises 16 residues. Germline CDR1 reads SEHNR; CDR2 reads FQNEAQ (reference sequence). CDR3 residues: CASSQRGAANTGELFF. CDR3 in DNA: TGTGCCAGCAGCCAACGAGGAGCAGCGAACACCGGGGAGCTGTTTTTT.

This chain links TRBV7-8 with TRBJ2-7; TRBD2 agrees at 7 bases. V was pared by 8 bases and J by 2 bases, with 3 bases of the junction left unmatched. The CDR3 totals 12 residues. Germline CDR1 and CDR2: SGHVS and FQNEAQ. CDR3 bases: TGTGCCAGCGGGGGGGTACCCTACGAGCAGTACTTC. Its translation is CASGGVPYEQYF.

The V call is TRBV7-2, the J call TRBJ1-2, with 7 bases lining up with TRBD1. The length of the CDR3 is 14 residues. CDR1 SGHTA and CDR2 FQGNSA come from the germline V gene. V trimming: 5 bases; J trimming: 4 bases; junction bases outside the gene matches: 7. The CDR3 DNA follows: TGTGCCAGCAGCCCGGGACAGTCAAGCTATGGCTACACCTTC. It yields the protein CASSPGQSSYGYTF.

The chain employs TRBV9 and TRBJ2-2; no clear D gene. The CDR3 has 16 amino acids. Germline-derived CDR1 and CDR2 are SGDLS and YYNGEE. Trimming left V 2 bases short and J 1 base short, with 12 bases between. The CDR3 loop reads CASSVVPTGNTGELFF. The DNA for the CDR3 is TGTGCCAGCAGCGTGGTTCCGACGGGGAACACCGGGGAGCTGTTTTTT.

The V gene is TRBV2, the J gene TRBJ2-5; no clear D. Trimming removed 5 bases from V and 2 bases from J, with 9 bases in between. The CDR3 extends over 13 amino acids. Germline CDR1 SNHLY, CDR2 FYNNEI. The CDR3 DNA reads TGTGCCAGCAGTAACTCCGCTCAAGAGACCCAGTACTTC. Translation: CASSNSAQETQYF.

Ten or more counts support this clone. V and J are TRBV4-1 and TRBJ2-7, with TRBD2 identical over 8 bases. The CDR3 is 17 residues long. Germline V gene sequence: CDR1 MGHRA, CDR2 YSYEKL. Unmatched junction bases numbered 15, after V lost 1 base and J lost 7 bases. CDR3: CASSQGREGLTLREQYF. In DNA, the CDR3 is TGCGCCAGCAGCCAAGGCCGGGAGGGACTTACCCTAAGGGAGCAGTACTTC.

This clone showed up just once. The chain has TRBV20-1 and TRBJ1-1, with D perhaps TRBD1 (6 bases). There are 11 residues in the CDR3. V was clipped by 7 bases and J by 1 base, with 7 bases between them. The germline gives CDR1 DFQATT, CDR2 SNEGSKA (reference sequence). DNA for the CDR3: TGCAGTGGAGGGGGGAACACTGAAGCTTTCTTT. It translates to CSGGGNTEAFF.

CDR3 region: CASSPPGRSNEKLFF. The CDR3 bases are TGTGCCAGCAGCCCACCGGGACGGAGTAATGAAAAACTGTTTTTT. The chain recombines TRBV4-2 with TRBJ1-4, with D possibly being TRBD1 (5 bases). The CDR3 totals 15 residues. V shed 4 bases and J shed 4 bases, with 13 bases lying between them. Germline values: CDR1 LGHNA, CDR2 YNFKEQ.

This sequence joins TRBV4-2 and TRBJ1-5, with TRBD1 as a possible D gene (6 bases). This CDR3 contains 16 residues. CDR1 and CDR2 (germline): LGHNA, YNFKEQ. V was shortened by 3 bases and J by 1 base, with 13 bases between the two germline ends. The CDR3 spells CASSHGATGSNQPQHF. CDR3 nucleotide sequence: TGTGCCAGCAGCCACGGGGCGACAGGAAGCAATCAGCCCCAGCATTTT.

The genes are TRBV28 and TRBJ1-5; D is uncertain. The V end was cut by 3 bases, the J end by 7 bases, with 4 bases between. The CDR3 sequence is 11 residues long. Germline V lookup: CDR1 MDHEN, CDR2 SYDVKM. The CDR3 DNA sequence: TGTGCCAGCAGTTTGCGGCAGCCCCAGCATTTT. Translation: CASSLRQPQHF.

The chain combines TRBV28 with TRBJ2-7; TRBD2 agrees at 7 bases. Trimming at V came to 6 bases and at J to 7 bases, leaving 9 bases not matched to a gene. Per the germline V gene, CDR1 is MDHEN and CDR2 is SYDVKM. This CDR3 comprises 13 residues. The CDR3 reads CASSPGRGLEQYF. The CDR3, as DNA: TGTGCCAGCAGCCCTGGGAGGGGCCTAGAGCAGTACTTC.

The chain carries TRBV18 and TRBJ2-5; D not resolved. The CDR3 loop spans 14 amino acids. The germline CDR1 and CDR2 sequences are KGHSH and LQKENI. Trimming shortened V by 2 bases and J by 0 bases, and 7 bases separated the two germline ends. CDR3 coding DNA: TGTGCCAGCTCACCAGAGATAGACCAAGAGACCCAGTACTTC. Translation: CASSPEIDQETQYF.

The chain recombines TRBV7-6 with TRBJ1-1; a possible D gene is TRBD1 (5 bases). Germline assignment: CDR1 SGHVS and CDR2 FNYEAQ. The CDR3 has 11 amino acids. V lost 5 bases, J lost 9 bases, and 10 bases lay in between. The CDR3 DNA follows: TGTGCCAGCAGCACCACGGGGCAAGCTTTCTTT. This translates into CASSTTGQAFF.

The chain links TRBV5-1 to TRBJ2-5, with TRBD1 as a possible D gene (5 bases). Gene TRBJ2-7 matches the end of the DNA better, so the J call may be wrong. Germline CDR1 is SGHRS and CDR2 is YFSETQ. The CDR3 contains 15 residues. The CDR3 sequence is CASSLAAGSTYEQYF. CDR3 bases: TGCGCCAGCAGCTTGGCCGCAGGGTCCACCTACGAGCAGTACTTC.

The chain joins TRBV29-1 to TRBJ2-1; D remains ambiguous. Deletions cut 4 bases from V and 7 bases from J, with 11 bases between. CDR1 and CDR2 from the germline V gene are SQVTM and ANQGSEA. The CDR3 is 12 amino acids. The CDR3, as DNA: TGCAGCGTTGCTCGTAGTCGGAATGAGCAGTTCTTC. This codes for CSVARSRNEQFF.

This clone is a singleton in its sample. The chain couples TRBV19 to TRBJ2-5, with a weak D call TRBD2 (5 bases). The germline gives CDR1 LNHDA, CDR2 SQIVND (reference sequence). The V end was cut by 5 bases, the J end by 4 bases, with 11 bases between. The CDR3 runs 13 residues. The CDR3 reads CASSPQGRETQYF. CDR3 sequence (DNA): TGTGCCAGTAGTCCGCAAGGGAGAGAGACCCAGTACTTC.

The chain joins TRBV11-2 to TRBJ1-1, with 8 bases aligning to TRBD1. This CDR3 has 17 amino acids. The germline gives CDR1 SGHAT, CDR2 FQNNGV. The V and J ends lost 0 bases and 1 base, in that order; junction bases with no gene match: 7. The CDR3 DNA reads as TGTGCCAGCAGCTTAGACAGGGGGCGGCGGGGGAACACTGAAGCTTTCTTT. Encoded protein: CASSLDRGRRGNTEAFF.

The chain combines TRBV27 with TRBJ2-7; the D gene is possibly TRBD2 (5 bases). Germline CDR1 reads MNHEY; CDR2 reads SMNVEV (reference sequence). The length of the CDR3 is 14 residues. V lost 5 bases, J lost 0 bases, and 11 bases lay in between. The CDR3 DNA sequence: TGTGCCAGCAGTCAAACGGGGTTCTCCTACGAGCAGTACTTC. Amino acids: CASSQTGFSYEQYF.

V and J are TRBV28 and TRBJ2-1; D might be TRBD1 or TRBD2, each matching 5 bases. This CDR3 spans 15 amino acids. V lost 8 bases and J 5 bases, leaving 19 bases between the germline ends. Germline CDR1 MDHEN, CDR2 SYDVKM. The CDR3 here is CASRKAGTLDNEQFF. The CDR3, as DNA: TGTGCCAGCCGAAAGGCCGGGACCCTAGACAATGAGCAGTTCTTC.

V gene TRBV6-1 combines with J gene TRBJ2-3, with D possibly being TRBD1 or TRBD2 (5 bases each). Per germline, CDR1 MNHNS and CDR2 SASEGT. With 8 bases removed from V and 9 bases from J, the gap between germline ends came to 15 bases. The CDR3 length is 12 residues. CDR3 in amino acids: CASWGSGITQYF. Here the CDR3 DNA reads TGTGCCAGCTGGGGGTCAGGGATCACGCAGTATTTT.

The V gene is TRBV7-2, the J gene TRBJ2-7; 10 bases agree with TRBD2. This CDR3 region has 17 residues. Germline assignment: CDR1 SGHTA and CDR2 FQGNSA. Trimming at V came to 4 bases and at J to 1 base, leaving 10 bases not matched to a gene. CDR3 protein: CASSSRAGGPTSYEQYF. The CDR3, as DNA: TGTGCCAGCAGCTCCAGAGCGGGGGGGCCGACTTCCTACGAGCAGTACTTC.

The CDR3 DNA is TGTGCCAGCTCCCTACTCACTCGGACTAGCGGGCCCCAAGAGACCCAGTACTTC. Amino acid sequence: CASSLLTRTSGPQETQYF. The V gene is TRBV18, the J gene TRBJ2-5, with 11 bases identical to TRBD2. Germline V gene lookup returns CDR1 KGHSH and CDR2 LQKENI. V gave up 6 bases and J gave up 1 base; unmatched junction bases: 13. This CDR3 comprises 18 residues.